This T cell receptor beta chain derives from a study of blood T cells in healthy people across ages. Germline CDR1 LGHNA, CDR2 YSLEER. Trimming cost V 0 bases and J 7 bases; bases outside gene matches: 7. The CDR3 runs 16 residues. For the second PCR, which ran for about 7 to 11 cycles, a sample-barcoded 5' primer and a J-beta primer mix were used. A single record per CDR3 protein comes from TCRdb applying MiXCR to the 5' RACE reads. The sample holds over 450,000 distinct CDR3 sequences; less than 25% are singletons and the top ten take roughly 10%. This clonotype showed up many times. Separately, the same data were catalogued under a study of T cells of mothers and their children.

The rearrangement uses TRBV4-3 and TRBJ2-1; 9 bases match TRBD1. The sequenced material came from blood. The receptor was isolated from a boy between 5 and 17 years old in good health. For the CDR3, the DNA is TGCGCCAGCAGCCAAGAGCCCCGGGACAGGGTAAATGAGCAGTTCTTC. Encoded protein: CASSQEPRDRVNEQFF.